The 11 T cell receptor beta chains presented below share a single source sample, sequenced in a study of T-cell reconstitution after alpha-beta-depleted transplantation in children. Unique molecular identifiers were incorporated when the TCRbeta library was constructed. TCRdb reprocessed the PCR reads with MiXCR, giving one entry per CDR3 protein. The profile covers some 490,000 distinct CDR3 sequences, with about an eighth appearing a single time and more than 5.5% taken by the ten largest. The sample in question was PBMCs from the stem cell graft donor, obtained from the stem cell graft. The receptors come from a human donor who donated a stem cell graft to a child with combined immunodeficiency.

The CDR3 sequence is CASSLEAGEGYEQYF. In nucleotides, the CDR3 is TGTGCCAGCAGCTTAGAGGCTGGGGAGGGCTACGAGCAGTACTTC. This chain connects TRBV11-2 to TRBJ2-7; TRBD2 agrees at 7 bases. V was pared by 0 bases and J by 3 bases, with 5 bases of the junction left unmatched. The CDR3 has 15 amino acids. Germline V CDR1 and CDR2: SGHAT, FQNNGV.

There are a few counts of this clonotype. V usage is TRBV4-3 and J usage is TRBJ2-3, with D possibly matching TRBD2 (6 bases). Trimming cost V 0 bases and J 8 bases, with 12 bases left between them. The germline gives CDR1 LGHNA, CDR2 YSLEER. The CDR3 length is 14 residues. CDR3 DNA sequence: TGCGCCAGCAGCCAAGAGGAAGCGGGCCCTACGCAGTATTTT. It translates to CASSQEEAGPTQYF.

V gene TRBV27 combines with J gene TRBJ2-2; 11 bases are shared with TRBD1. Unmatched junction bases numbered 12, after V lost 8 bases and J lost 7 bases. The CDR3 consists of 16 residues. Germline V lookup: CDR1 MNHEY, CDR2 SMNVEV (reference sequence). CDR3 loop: CASLDGGTGGIGELFF. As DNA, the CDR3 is TGTGCCAGCTTGGACGGGGGGACAGGGGGTATCGGGGAGCTGTTTTTT.

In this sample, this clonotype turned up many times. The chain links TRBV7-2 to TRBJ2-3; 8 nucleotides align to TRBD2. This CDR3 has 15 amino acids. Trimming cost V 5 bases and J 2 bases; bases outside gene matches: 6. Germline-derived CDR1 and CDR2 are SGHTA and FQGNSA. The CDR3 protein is CASSRTSGLTDTQYF. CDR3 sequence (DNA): TGTGCCAGCAGCCGAACTAGCGGACTCACAGATACGCAGTATTTT.

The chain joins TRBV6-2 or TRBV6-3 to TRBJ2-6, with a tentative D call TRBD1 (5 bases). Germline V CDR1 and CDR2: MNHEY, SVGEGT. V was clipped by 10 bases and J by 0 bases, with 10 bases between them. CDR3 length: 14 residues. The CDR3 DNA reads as TGTGCCACCCACAGGAGCTCTGGGGCCAACGTCCTGACTTTC. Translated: CATHRSSGANVLTF.

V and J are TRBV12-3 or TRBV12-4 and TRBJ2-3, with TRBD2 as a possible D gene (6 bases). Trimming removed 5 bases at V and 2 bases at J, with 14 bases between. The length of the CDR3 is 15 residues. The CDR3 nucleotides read TGTGCCAGCAGTCCCCACGCGGGACTCACAGATACGCAGTATTTT. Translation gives CASSPHAGLTDTQYF.

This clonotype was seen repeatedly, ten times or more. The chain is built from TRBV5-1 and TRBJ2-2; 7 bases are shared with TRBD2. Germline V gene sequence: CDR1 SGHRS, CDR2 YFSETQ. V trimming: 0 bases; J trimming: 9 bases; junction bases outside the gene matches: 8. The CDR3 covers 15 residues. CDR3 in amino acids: CASSLAGEGRRELFF. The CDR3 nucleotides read TGCGCCAGCAGCTTGGCCGGGGAGGGCAGGAGGGAGCTGTTTTTT.

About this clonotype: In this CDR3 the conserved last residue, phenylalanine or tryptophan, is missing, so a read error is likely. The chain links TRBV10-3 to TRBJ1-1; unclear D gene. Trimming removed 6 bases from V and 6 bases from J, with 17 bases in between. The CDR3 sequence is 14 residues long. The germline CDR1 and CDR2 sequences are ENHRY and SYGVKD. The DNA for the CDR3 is TGTGCCATCAGGGGGTCGTCCCAGTACGCTGAAGCTTTCTCT. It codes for CAIRGSSQYAEAFS.

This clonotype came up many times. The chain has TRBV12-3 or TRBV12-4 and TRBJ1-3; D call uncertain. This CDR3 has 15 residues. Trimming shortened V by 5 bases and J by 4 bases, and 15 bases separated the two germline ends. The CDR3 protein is CASSPRGVRGNTIYF. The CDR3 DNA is TGTGCCAGCAGTCCGCGTGGTGTGAGGGGAAACACCATATATTTT.

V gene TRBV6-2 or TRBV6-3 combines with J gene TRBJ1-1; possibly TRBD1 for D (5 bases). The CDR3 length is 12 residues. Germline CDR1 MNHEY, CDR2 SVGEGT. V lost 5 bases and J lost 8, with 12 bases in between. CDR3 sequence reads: CASSRRDFEAFF. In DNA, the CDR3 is TGTGCCAGCAGTCGCAGGGATTTCGAAGCTTTCTTT.

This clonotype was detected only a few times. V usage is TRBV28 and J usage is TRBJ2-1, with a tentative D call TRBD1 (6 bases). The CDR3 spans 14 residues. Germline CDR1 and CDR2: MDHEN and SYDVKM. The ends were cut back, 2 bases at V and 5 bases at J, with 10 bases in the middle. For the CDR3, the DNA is TGTGCCAGCAGTTTAACAGGGATAAACAATGAGCAGTTCTTC. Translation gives CASSLTGINNEQFF.